Following are 13 T cell receptor beta chains from one sample sequenced in a study of blood T cell repertoires in COVID-19. Method: immunoSEQ multiplex PCR; TCRdb's copy keeps in-frame clones and lacks some. The profile shows approximately 180,000 clones, 76% of them singletons. Sequenced input: PBMCs or T cells enriched from blood (not recorded which). The receptors were sampled from a woman aged 45-60 years with acute COVID-19.

In this sample, this clone turned up a few times. V and J are TRBV6-5 and TRBJ2-2, with D possibly being TRBD2 (6 bases). V dropped 6 bases and J dropped 7 bases, with 12 bases sitting between them. The length of the CDR3 is 13 residues. Germline assignment: CDR1 MNHEY and CDR2 SVGAGI. The CDR3 sequence: CASRWGDGGELFF. DNA for the CDR3: TGTGCCAGCAGATGGGGGGACGGCGGGGAGCTGTTTTTT.

The chain uses TRBV28 and TRBJ1-4; tentatively, D is TRBD1 (6 bases). The CDR3 is 17 amino acids. The V gene's germline CDR1 is MDHEN and CDR2 SYDVKM. V was pared by 6 bases and J by 0 bases, with 17 bases between. The CDR3 spells CASRETGEIATNEKLFF. Written as DNA, the CDR3 is TGTGCCAGCAGGGAGACAGGAGAAATTGCAACTAATGAAAAACTGTTTTTT.

The V gene is TRBV5-1, the J gene TRBJ2-5; 12 positions match TRBD2. Germline V gene sequence: CDR1 SGHRS, CDR2 YFSETQ. The CDR3 is 15 residues long. V lost 2 bases to trimming and J lost 5 bases; unmatched junction nucleotides: 4. The CDR3 loop reads CASSFGGTSGETQYF. The CDR3 bases are TGCGCCAGCAGCTTTGGAGGGACTAGCGGGGAGACCCAGTACTTC.

The CDR3 DNA sequence: TGTGCCAGCAGCGTTCGACAGGGGGTTGGGAATGAAAAACTGTTTTTT. Encoded protein: CASSVRQGVGNEKLFF. The gene calls are TRBV5-6 and TRBJ1-4; 9 nucleotides align to TRBD1. The CDR3 runs 16 residues. Trimming removed 4 bases from V and 5 bases from J; junction bases left unmatched: 9. CDR1 and CDR2 (germline): SGHDT, YYEEEE.

This clone was counted once. The chain recombines TRBV18 with TRBJ1-6, with D tentatively TRBD1 (5 bases). This CDR3 has 15 residues. Germline loops: CDR1 KGHSH, CDR2 LQKENI. Trimming shortened V by 0 bases and J by 8 bases, and 11 bases separated the two germline ends. CDR3 sequence: CASSPPAGRDSPLHF. The DNA of the CDR3 is TGTGCCAGCTCACCACCCGCAGGGAGGGATTCACCCCTCCACTTT.

This clone showed up just a few times. The V gene is TRBV3-1 (or the pseudogene TRBV3-2), the J gene TRBJ1-1, with D possibly being TRBD1 (6 bases). The germline V gene encodes CDR1 LGHDT and CDR2 YNNKEL (reference sequence). The CDR3 is 15 residues long. V lost 3 bases to trimming and J lost 5 bases, with 16 bases between them. The CDR3 loop is CASSHCRGLGTEAFF. The CDR3 DNA is TGTGCCAGCAGCCATTGCAGGGGCCTGGGGACTGAAGCTTTCTTT.

The rearrangement links TRBV11-2 to TRBJ1-2, with a tentative D call TRBD1 (5 bases). In germline, CDR1 is SGHAT, CDR2 FQNNGV. The CDR3 is 15 amino acids. V was pared by 5 bases and J by 8 bases, with 21 bases between. CDR3 DNA sequence: TGTGCCAGCAGCATTTCGGGACTCCTCGCCCGAGGCTACACCTTC. Translated, it gives CASSISGLLARGYTF.

The chain recombines TRBV19 with TRBJ1-2; the D is unclear. Looked up from germline, CDR1 is LNHDA and CDR2 is SQIVND (reference sequence). The CDR3 runs to 15 residues. V was clipped by 1 base and J by 4 bases, with 13 bases between them. DNA for the CDR3: TGTGCCAGTAGTATAGGAGGGATTGGTCTCTATGGCTACACCTTC. Its translation is CASSIGGIGLYGYTF.

The genes are TRBV28 and TRBJ2-2; D call uncertain. The V and J ends lost 3 bases and 0 bases respectively, with 8 bases between them. The length of the CDR3 is 15 residues. CDR1 is MDHEN and CDR2 is SYDVKM in the germline V gene. CDR3 coding DNA: TGTGCCAGCAGTTTTGAGGCGTCGAACACCGGGGAGCTGTTTTTT. This translates into CASSFEASNTGELFF.

This chain uses TRBV21-1 with TRBJ2-7; the D call in the table, TRBD2, was not verified against the DNA. TRBV21-1 has pseudogene status. The CDR3 covers 14 residues. DNA for the CDR3: TGTGCCAGCAGCAAAGCGCGCGTCATCTACGAGCAGTACGTC. This gives the protein CASSKARVIYEQYV.

This clone was found a few times. The chain carries TRBV5-1 and TRBJ1-3, with 11 bases aligning to TRBD1. The V and J ends lost 4 bases and 4 bases, in that order; junction bases with no gene match: 7. The germline V gene encodes CDR1 SGHRS and CDR2 YFSETQ. CDR3 size: 16 residues. CDR3 in DNA: TGCGCCAGCAGCATCGGACAGGGGGCGGCAGGAAACACCATATATTTT. Its translation is CASSIGQGAAGNTIYF.

The chain uses TRBV6-1 and TRBJ1-1; no reliable D call. The CDR3 covers 16 residues. Germline V gives CDR1 MNHNS, CDR2 SASEGT. V was cut by 4 bases and J by 0 bases, with 15 bases left in between. The CDR3: CASSAAGSWMNTEAFF. DNA of the CDR3: TGTGCCAGCAGTGCCGCGGGGTCCTGGATGAACACTGAAGCTTTCTTT.

V and J are TRBV10-1 and TRBJ2-2, with TRBD2 identical over 13 bases. Germline-derived CDR1 and CDR2 are WNHNN and SYGVQD (reference sequence). CDR3 size: 15 residues. With 10 bases clipped from V and 4 bases from J, the junction kept 6 bases outside the gene matches. CDR3 DNA sequence: TGCGCCAAGAGGGGACTAGCGGGGTTCACCGGGGAGCTGTTTTTT. Translating gives CAKRGLAGFTGELFF.